One TCR beta chain is described in this entry. Its specific antigen is unknown. One base away there is no much larger clone; base qualities are not given. Reading the germline V gene (reference sequence) gives CDR1 GTSNPN and CDR2 SVGIG. Taken from cysteine to phenylalanine, the CDR3 has 14 residues. Only CDR3 DNA is held: 42 bases, read in frame from base 1. Trimmed from V: 4 bases; trimmed from J: 2 bases; junction bases lacking a gene match: 3. The data were taken from a study of T-cell reconstitution after alpha-beta-depleted transplantation in children (dated by TCRdb to about 2016). A note on the overall study: T-cell immune reconstitution after TCRalphabeta/CD19-depleted allogeneic hematopoietic cell transplantation in children was quantitatively tracked in the study by means of TCR repertoire profiling.

The library was produced with PCR. The data were produced on an Illumina HiSeq 2500. TCR library preparation used molecular barcoding, with unique molecular identifiers applied to normalize quantification of the TCRbeta repertoire. TCRdb reprocessing: public reads trimmed at Q25 with fastp, clones called with MiXCR, in-frame beta chains kept. A single entry per CDR3 protein holds the most common genes and DNA from its merged rows. The sample table holds 200,000 to 250,000 distinct CDR3 sequences, of which under 13% were seen once. Of the sample, 28% falls within the top ten clones. The sample's treatment or condition, from its label and the paper: allogeneic hematopoietic cell transplantation with graft depleted of TCRalphabeta T cells and CD19 B cells. The children who served as transplant recipients had been given grafts of TCRalphabeta/CD19-depleted allogeneic hematopoietic cells. Overall results and qualifications from the work: The frequencies of hyperexpanded clones fell over the following months, and after one year, T-cell counts and TCRbeta diversity were mostly attributed to newly produced T cells. The high TCRbeta diversity at day 60 in some patients was ascribed to recipient T cells and intrathymic progenitors that had survived conditioning. The apparently early recovery of alphabetaT-cell counts about two months after transplant reportedly depended on only several hundred rapidly expanded clones that came from non-depleted graft cells.

The material was PBMCs, obtained before TCRalphabeta/CD19-depleted stem cell transplant. Recombination connected TRBV30 to TRBJ2-2, with TRBD2 identical over 8 junction bases. The sequence was obtained from a child under three years old with acute myeloid leukemia, due to receive a stem cell transplant. In nucleotides, the sequence is TGTGCCTGGACGGGAGGGCCTAACACCGGGGAGCTGTTTTTT. This encodes CAWTGGPNTGELFF.